This T cell receptor (beta chain) derives from a study of blood T cell repertoires in COVID-19. On the study more broadly: T cells, B-cell-depleted T cells, or PBMCs supplied cDNA or gDNA.

Authors' processing steps: Scientists estimated how many nucleated cells there were by amplifying reference gene primers. Clones were read by immunoSEQ multiplex PCR, and TCRdb kept only the in-frame ones, dropping some. V and J calls and clone size follow that table, whereas D and trimming were derived from the DNA. The data show 250,000 to 300,000 clones, around four fifths seen once. Ages ranged from 18 to 89 years, with residence in about 24 US areas. Cohort assignment relied on participant-reported clinical history. Input material: PBMCs or T cells enriched from blood (not recorded which). The clonotype originates from a man aged 25-45 years with acute COVID-19.

The CDR3 nucleotides are TGTGCCAGCAGCCAAGACATACAGGGCTCCTACAATGAGCAGTTCTTC. Protein: CASSQDIQGSYNEQFF. The chain couples TRBV14 to TRBJ2-1; a weak D match, TRBD1 (6 bases). The length of the CDR3 is 16 residues. The germline V gene has CDR1 SGHDN and CDR2 FVKESK. V was trimmed by 0 bases and J by 0 bases, leaving 9 bases between them.